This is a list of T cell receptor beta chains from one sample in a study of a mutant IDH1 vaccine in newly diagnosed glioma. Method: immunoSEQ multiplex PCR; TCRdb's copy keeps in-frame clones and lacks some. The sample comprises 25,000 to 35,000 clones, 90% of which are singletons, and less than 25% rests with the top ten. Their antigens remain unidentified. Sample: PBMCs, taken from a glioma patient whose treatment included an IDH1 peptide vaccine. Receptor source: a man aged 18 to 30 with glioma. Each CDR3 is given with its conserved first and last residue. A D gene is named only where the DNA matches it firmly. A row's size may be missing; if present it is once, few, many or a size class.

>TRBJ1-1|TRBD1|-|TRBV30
TGTGCCTGGAGAGGGGACAGGAGACCGTGGGCTTTCTTT
CAWRGDRRPWAFF
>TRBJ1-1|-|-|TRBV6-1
TGTGCCAGCAGTGATGGACTGGGGGGCATGAGGGACACTGAAGCTTTCTTT
CASSDGLGGMRDTEAFF
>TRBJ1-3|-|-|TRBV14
TGTGCCAGCTCCCCGAACCACTCTGGAAACACCATATATTTT
CASSPNHSGNTIYF
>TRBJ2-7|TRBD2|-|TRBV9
TGTGCCAGCAGCGTAGAAAGCGGGAGGAGATACGAGCAGTACTTC
CASSVESGRRYEQYF
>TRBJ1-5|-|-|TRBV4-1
TGCGCCAGCAGCTCCGTTGGGGGGCTAGGCAATCAGCCCCAGCATTTT
CASSSVGGLGNQPQHF
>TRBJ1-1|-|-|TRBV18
TGTGCCAGCTCACGATCCGACTCGAGCACTGAAGCTTTCTTT
CASSRSDSSTEAFF
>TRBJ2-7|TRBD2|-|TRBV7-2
TGTGCCAGCAGCTTTGGGGGACTAGCGGGGGATCCCTACGAGCAGTACTTC
CASSFGGLAGDPYEQYF
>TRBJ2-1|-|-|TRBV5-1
TGCGCCAGCAGCCCCCTGCAGGCCTACAATGAGCAGTTCTTC
CASSPLQAYNEQFF
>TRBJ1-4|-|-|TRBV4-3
TGCGCCAGCAGCCAAGCCAATTTCAGGGGAACTAATGAAAAACTGTTTTTT
CASSQANFRGTNEKLFF
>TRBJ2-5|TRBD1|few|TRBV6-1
TGTGCCAGCAGTGAAATGCGGGACAGGGGTTTGGAGACCCAGTACTTC
CASSEMRDRGLETQYF
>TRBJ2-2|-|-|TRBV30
TGTGCCTCACAGAAAGGACGGACAGAGACATTCACCGGGGAGCTGTTTTTT
CASQKGRTETFTGELFF
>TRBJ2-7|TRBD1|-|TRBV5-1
TGCGCCAGCGCACAGGGACAGGTTGGGAACGAGCAGTACTTC
CASAQGQVGNEQYF
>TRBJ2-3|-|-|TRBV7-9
TGTGCCAGCAGCCCGGGGACGGGTACAGATACGCAGTATTTT
CASSPGTGTDTQYF
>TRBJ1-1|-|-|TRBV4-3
TGCGCCAGCAGCCAGGATAATTATAACGCTGCGAACACTGAAGCTTTCTTT
CASSQDNYNAANTEAFF
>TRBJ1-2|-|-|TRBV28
TGTGCCAGCAGTTTCCCCTTCTTCGCCCCTCGCTCTAATGGCTACACCTTC
CASSFPFFAPRSNGYTF
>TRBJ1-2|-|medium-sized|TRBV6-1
TGTGCCAGCAGTGTTGATACAGGGTTAGGTGGCTATGGCTACACCTTC
CASSVDTGLGGYGYTF
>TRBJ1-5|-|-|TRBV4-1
TGCGCCAGCAGCCAAGTTCTATTCGGTACCCAGCATTTT
CASSQVLFGTQHF
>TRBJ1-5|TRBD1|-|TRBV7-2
TGTGCCAGCAGCCAAGACAGGGGAAATCAGCCCCAGCATTTT
CASSQDRGNQPQHF
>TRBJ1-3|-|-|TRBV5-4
TGTGCCAGCAGCGTGGCAGGGACGAGCTCTGGAAACACCATATATTTT
CASSVAGTSSGNTIYF
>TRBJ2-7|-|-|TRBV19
TGTGCCAGTACCCCAGGGGCGGGAGCCTCTCCGCAGTACTTC
CASTPGAGASPQYF
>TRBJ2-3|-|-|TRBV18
TGTGCCAGCTCACCAGTGGGGGGCCCGAGCACAGATACGCAGTATTTT
CASSPVGGPSTDTQYF
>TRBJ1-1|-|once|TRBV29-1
TGCAGCGTTGAGGGCAGGTTGAACACTGAAGCTTTCTTT
CSVEGRLNTEAFF
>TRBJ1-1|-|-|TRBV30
TGTGCCTGGAGTGCCCAGCTGTATACTGAAGCTTTCTTT
CAWSAQLYTEAFF
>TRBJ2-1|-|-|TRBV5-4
TGTGCCAGCAAACAGGAGACGGCCTACAATGAGCAGTTCTTC
CASKQETAYNEQFF
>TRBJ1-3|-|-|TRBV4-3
TGCGCCAGCAGCCAAGATCCCGCAGGCCCCTCTGGAAACACCATATATTTT
CASSQDPAGPSGNTIYF
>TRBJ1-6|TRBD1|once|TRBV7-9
TGTGCCAGCAGCTTATCAGGGGGTATCAATTCACCCCTCCACTTT
CASSLSGGINSPLHF
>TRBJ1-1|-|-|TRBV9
TGTGCCAGCAGCGTAACCAGCGACACTGAAGCTTTCTTT
CASSVTSDTEAFF
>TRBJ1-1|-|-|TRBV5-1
TGCGCCAGCCGAAGAGGAGAGAACACTGAAGCTTTCTTT
CASRRGENTEAFF
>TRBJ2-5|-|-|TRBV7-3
TGTGCCAGCAGCGAGGCAGGGGTGGAGACCCAGTACTTC
CASSEAGVETQYF
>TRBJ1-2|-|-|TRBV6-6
TGTGCCAGCAGTTACTCGGCAGATCCTAACTATGGCTACACCTTC
CASSYSADPNYGYTF
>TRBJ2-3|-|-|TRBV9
TGTGCCAGCAGCGTGAGTGGGAGAACAGATACGCAGTATTTT
CASSVSGRTDTQYF
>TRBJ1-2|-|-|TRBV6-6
TGTGCCAGCAGTTACGATCCCGGGGGGCCTAACTATGGCTACACCTTC
CASSYDPGGPNYGYTF
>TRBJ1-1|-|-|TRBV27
TGTGCCAGCAGTTTAATGGGACAAGGTTTCATGAACACTGAAGCTTTCTTT
CASSLMGQGFMNTEAFF
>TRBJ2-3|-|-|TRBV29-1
TGCAGCGTTGAAGATTTTACGGGGGATAGCACAGATACGCAGTATTTT
CSVEDFTGDSTDTQYF
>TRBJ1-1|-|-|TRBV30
TGTGCCTGGAGTGTAATCGATGGCGCTTTCTTT
CAWSVIDGAFF
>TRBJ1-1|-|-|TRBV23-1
TGCGCCAGCAAGGCGAGGCCCTTT
CASKARPF
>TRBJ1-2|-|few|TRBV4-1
TGCGCCAGCAGCCAAGACAGGAGCTCCAGGTATGGCTACACCTTC
CASSQDRSSRYGYTF
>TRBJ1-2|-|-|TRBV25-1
TGTGCCAGCAGTGACGGGACGGCTAACTATGGCTACACCTTC
CASSDGTANYGYTF
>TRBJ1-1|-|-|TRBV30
TGTGCCTGGAGACCGGGACTGGGGACTGAAGCTTTCTTT
CAWRPGLGTEAFF
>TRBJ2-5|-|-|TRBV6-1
TGTGCCAGCAGTGTGATATCGACGGGGACAATCCAAGAGACCCAGTACTTC
CASSVISTGTIQETQYF
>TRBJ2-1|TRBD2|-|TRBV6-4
TGTGCCAGCAGTGCTACTAGCGGGAGTGAGCAGTTCTTC
CASSATSGSEQFF
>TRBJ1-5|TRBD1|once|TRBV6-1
TGTGCCAGCAGCCTCGGGTACAGGGGGAATCAGCCCCAGCATTTT
CASSLGYRGNQPQHF
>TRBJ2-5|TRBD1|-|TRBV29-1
TGCAGCGCCCGGACAGGCCAGGTGGCCCAGTACTTC
CSARTGQVAQYF
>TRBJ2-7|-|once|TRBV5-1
TGCGCCAGCAGCTTGGCTGGGCTATTATTGGGCCACGAGCAGTACTTC
CASSLAGLLLGHEQYF